This T cell receptor (beta chain) was recorded in a study of blood T cell repertoires in COVID-19. CDR1 and CDR2 from the germline V gene are SGDLS and YYNGEE. V lost 0 bases, J lost 0 bases, and 10 bases lay in between. This CDR3 is 15 amino acids long. Under the authors' procedure: Estimated nucleated cell counts came from reference gene primer amplification. Some clones are missing from TCRdb's copy, which holds only in-frame ones; the method was immunoSEQ multiplex PCR. That table furnishes V, J and clone size, whereas the DNA furnished D and trimming. The sample consists of approximately 75,000 clones, approximately 90% of them appearing once.

V is TRBV9 and J is TRBJ2-7, with D unresolved. Sequencing input: peripheral blood. This sequence was found in a human donor in a cohort sampled during active COVID-19. The CDR3 loop is CASSVVSDSSYEQYF. DNA of the CDR3: TGTGCCAGCAGCGTAGTGTCCGATAGCTCCTACGAGCAGTACTTC.